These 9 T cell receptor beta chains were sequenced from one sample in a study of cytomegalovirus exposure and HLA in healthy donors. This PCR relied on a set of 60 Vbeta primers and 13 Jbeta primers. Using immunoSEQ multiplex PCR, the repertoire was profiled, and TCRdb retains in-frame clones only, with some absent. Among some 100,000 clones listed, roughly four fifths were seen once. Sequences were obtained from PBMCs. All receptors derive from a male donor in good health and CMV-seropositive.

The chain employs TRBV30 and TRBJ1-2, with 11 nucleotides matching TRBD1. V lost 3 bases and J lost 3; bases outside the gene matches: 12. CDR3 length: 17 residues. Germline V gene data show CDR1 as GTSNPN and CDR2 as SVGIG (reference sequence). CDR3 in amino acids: CAWRRTLRTGGYYGYTF. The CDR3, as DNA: TGTGCCTGGAGGCGGACCCTTCGGACAGGGGGCTACTATGGCTACACCTTC.

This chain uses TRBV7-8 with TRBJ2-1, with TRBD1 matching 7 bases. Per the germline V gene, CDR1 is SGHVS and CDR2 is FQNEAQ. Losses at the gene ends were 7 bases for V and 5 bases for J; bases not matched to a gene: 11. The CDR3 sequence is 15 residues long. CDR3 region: CASTQTGLDNNEQFF. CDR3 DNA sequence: TGTGCCAGCACCCAGACAGGGCTTGATAACAATGAGCAGTTCTTC.

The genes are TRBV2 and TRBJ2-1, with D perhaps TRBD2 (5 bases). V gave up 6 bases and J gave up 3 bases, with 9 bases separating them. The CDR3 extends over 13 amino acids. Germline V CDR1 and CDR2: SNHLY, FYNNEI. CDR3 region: CASRASRYNEQFF. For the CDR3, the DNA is TGTGCCAGCAGGGCTAGCCGCTACAATGAGCAGTTCTTC.

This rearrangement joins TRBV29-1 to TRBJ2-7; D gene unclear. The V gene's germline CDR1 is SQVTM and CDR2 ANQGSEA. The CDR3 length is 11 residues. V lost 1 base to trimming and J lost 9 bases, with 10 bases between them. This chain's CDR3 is CSVEVNTRQYF. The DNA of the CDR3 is TGCAGCGTTGAAGTCAATACAAGGCAGTACTTC.

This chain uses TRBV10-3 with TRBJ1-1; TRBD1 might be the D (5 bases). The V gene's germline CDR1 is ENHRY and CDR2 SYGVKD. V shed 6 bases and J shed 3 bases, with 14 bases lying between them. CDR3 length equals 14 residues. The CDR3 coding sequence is TGTGCCATCAGAGAGGCAGGGTTGTACACTGAAGCTTTCTTT. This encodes CAIREAGLYTEAFF.

CDR3 coding DNA: TGTGCTAGTGGTCCCGACATGAACACTGAAGCTTTCTTT. This translates into CASGPDMNTEAFF. The chain combines TRBV12-5 with TRBJ1-1; the D is unclear. CDR3 length: 13 residues. From germline, CDR1 is LGHNT and CDR2 FRNRAP. Deletions cut 5 bases from V and 0 bases from J, with 7 bases between.

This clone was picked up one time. The CDR3 here is CASSKGVAGELNEQYF. CDR3 DNA: TGTGCCAGCTCCAAGGGCGTAGCGGGGGAGCTTAACGAGCAGTACTTC. This sequence joins TRBV19 and TRBJ2-7; 9 bases are a match to TRBD2. CDR3 length: 16 amino acids. From germline, CDR1 is LNHDA and CDR2 SQIVND (reference sequence). Losses at the gene ends were 9 bases for V and 5 bases for J; bases not matched to a gene: 17.

CDR3 nucleotide sequence: TGTGCCAGCAGCCGCGGGGGGGCTGGTTCCTACGAGCAGTACTTC. Protein: CASSRGGAGSYEQYF. The chain links TRBV5-4 to TRBJ2-7; 9 bases agree with TRBD2. The CDR3 is 15 residues long. The V segment lost 4 bases and the J segment 1 base; nucleotides outside the gene matches: 6. Germline loops: CDR1 SGHNT, CDR2 YYREEE (reference sequence). The entire variable domain, with the rest obtained from reference TRBV5-4 and TRBJ2-7, is as follows: ETGVTQSPTHLIKTRGQQVTLRCSSQSGHNTVSWYQQALGQGPQFIFQYYREEENGRGNFPPRFSGLQFPNYSSELNVNALELDDSALYLCASSRGGAGSYEQYFGPGTRLTVT.

The CDR3 loop is CASGRDRMNTEAFF. The CDR3 DNA is TGTGCCAGCGGGCGGGATCGTATGAACACTGAAGCTTTCTTT. The chain joins TRBV6-5 to TRBJ1-1; D is unclear. The CDR3 has 14 amino acids. Trimming stripped 8 bases from V and 0 bases from J, with 13 bases between. Germline CDR1 and CDR2: MNHEY and SVGAGI.